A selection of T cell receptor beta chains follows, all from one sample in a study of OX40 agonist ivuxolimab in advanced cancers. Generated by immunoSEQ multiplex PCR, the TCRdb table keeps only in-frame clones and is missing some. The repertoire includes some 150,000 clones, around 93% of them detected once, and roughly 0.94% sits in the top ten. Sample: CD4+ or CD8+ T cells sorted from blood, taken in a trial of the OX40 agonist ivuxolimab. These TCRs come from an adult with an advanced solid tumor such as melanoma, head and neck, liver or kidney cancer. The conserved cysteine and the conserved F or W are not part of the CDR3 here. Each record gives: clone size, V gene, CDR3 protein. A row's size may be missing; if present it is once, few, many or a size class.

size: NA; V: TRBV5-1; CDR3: ASSSRQSTGELF
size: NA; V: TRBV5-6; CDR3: ASSLEGLAGGREQY
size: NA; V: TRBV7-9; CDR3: ASSLRGDNSPLH
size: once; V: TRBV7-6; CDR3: ASSPKGGRSSYEQY
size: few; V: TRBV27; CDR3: ASSGSGPNTEAF
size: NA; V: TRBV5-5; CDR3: ASSLQVTGAGNTIY
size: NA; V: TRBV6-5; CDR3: ASTGQGYEQY
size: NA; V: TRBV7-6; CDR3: ASSGLGTSGGTDTQY
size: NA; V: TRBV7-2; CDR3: ASSLVQY
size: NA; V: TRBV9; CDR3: ASSVSPSNEQF
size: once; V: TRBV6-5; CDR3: ASSPWPEQY
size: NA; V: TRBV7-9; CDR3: ASSLGGPQPQH
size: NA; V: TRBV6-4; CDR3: ASSVELNTEAF
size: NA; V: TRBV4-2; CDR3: ASSQDLGTQGRYQPQH
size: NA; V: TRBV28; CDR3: ASSLDRFQPQH
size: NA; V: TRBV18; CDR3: ASSLGLKLFSGNTIY
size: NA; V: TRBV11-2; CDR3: ASSLAGGPGYT
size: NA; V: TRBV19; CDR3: ATTGRVPTDTQY
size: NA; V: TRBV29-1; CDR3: SVEVTGVGMEGYT
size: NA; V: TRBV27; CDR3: ASSYESRGTGELF
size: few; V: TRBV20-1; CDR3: SAEGLAAWY
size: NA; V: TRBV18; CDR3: ASSPYADTQY
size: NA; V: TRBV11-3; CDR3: ASSFWGLSYNEQF
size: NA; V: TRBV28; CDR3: ASSSLRWGNGYT
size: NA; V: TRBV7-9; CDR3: ASSSRTGESEKLF
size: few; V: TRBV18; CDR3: ASSPPGGTVVPGELF
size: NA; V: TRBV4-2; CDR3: ASSQVAGEGRDEQF
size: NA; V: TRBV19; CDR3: ASSPGVLSSGNTIY
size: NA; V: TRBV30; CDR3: AWIGANSPLH
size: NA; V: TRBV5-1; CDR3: ASSLGQGALNTGELF
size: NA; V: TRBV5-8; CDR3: ASSLRAGGKIGYGYT
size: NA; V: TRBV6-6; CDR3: ASSYAGLAYNEQF
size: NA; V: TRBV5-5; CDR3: ASSLSDGDTQY
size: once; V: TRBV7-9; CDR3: ASSPTETSFRFPYNEQF
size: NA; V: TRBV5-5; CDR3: ASSATGDYGYT
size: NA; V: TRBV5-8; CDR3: ASSLYGVSSGYT
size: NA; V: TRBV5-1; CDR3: ASSFQGGFPYEQY
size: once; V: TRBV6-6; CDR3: ASSYSYDGELF
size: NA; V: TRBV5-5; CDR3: ASTYRVNTGELF
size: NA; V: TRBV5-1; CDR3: ASSGDRSGYGYT
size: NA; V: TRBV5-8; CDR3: ASEGSWGYEQY
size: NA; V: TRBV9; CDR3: ASSTSTSPNTGELF
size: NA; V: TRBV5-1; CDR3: ASSWGLAGEETQY
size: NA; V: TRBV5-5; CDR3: ASSPTRGLTGELF
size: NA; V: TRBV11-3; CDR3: ASSPRQAYSGNTIY
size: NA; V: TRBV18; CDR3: ASSPGGGGETQY
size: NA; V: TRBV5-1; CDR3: ASSLRQYNEQF
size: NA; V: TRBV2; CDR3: ASRDDTSGGTKNIQY
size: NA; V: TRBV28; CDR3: ASSTTGATYEQY
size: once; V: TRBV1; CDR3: TSSQCRGRNTIY